This is a list of T cell receptor beta chains from one sample in a study of graft-versus-host responses after intestinal transplantation. The repertoire was sequenced with immunoSEQ multiplex PCR; TCRdb's copy has only in-frame clones and lacks some. Among about 28,000 clones listed, roughly four fifths were seen once. The antigens for these receptors are not known. The material was unstimulated CD8+ T cells sorted from spleen or lymph node cells, obtained before intestinal transplant. These receptors all come from a human donor who received an intestinal transplant. CDR3s include the opening cysteine and the closing phenylalanine or tryptophan. D genes are given only for firm matches. The listing skips clone size in some rows; elsewhere it reads once, few, many or a size class.

V gene,CDR3 length,D gene,clone size,J gene,CDR3 protein,CDR3 DNA
TRBV18,13,.,once,TRBJ2-2,CASSPRKGRGLFF,TGTGCCAGCTCACCAAGGAAGGGGCGCGGGCTGTTTTTT
TRBV6-5,15,TRBD2,.,TRBJ2-7,CASSFNGGRVYEQYF,TGTGCCAGCAGTTTCAATGGCGGGAGAGTCTACGAGCAGTACTTC
TRBV28,17,.,.,TRBJ2-3,CASSFDKGGTDLDTQYF,TGTGCCAGCAGCTTCGACAAGGGCGGGACGGACCTGGATACGCAGTATTTT
TRBV28,15,TRBD1,.,TRBJ2-7,CASSLWTGGLNEQYF,TGTGCCAGCAGTTTATGGACAGGGGGCCTAAACGAGCAGTACTTC
TRBV4-1,11,.,.,TRBJ2-7,CASSQTGEQYF,TGCGCCAGCAGCCAAACTGGCGAGCAGTACTTC
TRBV5-4,15,TRBD1,once,TRBJ2-7,CASSLVRDRFYEQYF,TGTGCCAGCAGCTTGGTACGGGACAGGTTCTACGAGCAGTACTTC
TRBV10-3,15,TRBD2,.,TRBJ2-3,CAISEGTSETDTQYF,TGTGCCATCAGTGAAGGGACTAGCGAGACAGATACGCAGTATTTT
TRBV4-1,14,.,.,TRBJ1-6,CASSQGGLGSPLHF,TGCGCCAGCAGCCAGGGGGGGCTCGGATCACCCCTCCACTTT
TRBV7-7,15,TRBD1,.,TRBJ1-4,CANKRPGQHNEKLFF,TGTGCCAACAAAAGACCGGGACAGCATAATGAAAAACTGTTTTTT
TRBV10-3,13,.,.,TRBJ2-7,CAISAQGAYEQYF,TGTGCCATCAGCGCCCAGGGTGCCTACGAGCAGTACTTC
TRBV9,17,TRBD2,.,TRBJ2-3,CASSARTSGGPGDTQYF,TGTGCCAGCAGCGCCCGGACTAGCGGGGGGCCGGGAGATACGCAGTATTTT
TRBV28,17,TRBD2,.,TRBJ2-5,CASSMPGLAGRGETQYF,TGTGCCAGCAGCATGCCGGGACTAGCGGGAAGAGGAGAGACCCAGTACTTC
TRBV5-1,15,TRBD2,few,TRBJ2-7,CASSLLAGGQVEQYF,TGCGCCAGCAGCTTACTAGCGGGAGGGCAAGTCGAGCAGTACTTC
TRBV6-1,15,.,.,TRBJ2-3,CASTPKDRRTDTQYF,TGTGCCAGCACCCCAAAGGATAGGAGGACCGATACGCAGTATTTT
TRBV2,12,.,.,TRBJ1-4,CASALTSEKLFF,TGTGCCAGCGCACTTACGAGTGAAAAACTGTTTTTT
TRBV10-3,13,.,once,TRBJ1-1,CAIMVQGETEAFF,TGTGCCATCATGGTCCAGGGTGAAACTGAAGCTTTCTTT
TRBV4-1,15,TRBD2,.,TRBJ2-5,CASSHPASGIVTQYF,TGCGCCAGCAGCCACCCGGCTAGCGGGATTGTGACCCAGTACTTC
TRBV4-1,15,.,.,TRBJ2-3,CASSGDSSGTDTQYF,TGCGCCAGCAGCGGTGACTCGTCTGGCACAGATACGCAGTATTTT
TRBV7-6,16,.,.,TRBJ1-2,CASSPSASGWGYGYTF,TGTGCCAGCAGCCCGTCGGCGAGCGGCTGGGGCTATGGCTACACCTTC
TRBV19,16,TRBD1,.,TRBJ1-4,CASSAPGQGYGEKLFF,TGTGCCAGTAGCGCCCCGGGACAGGGTTATGGCGAAAAACTGTTTTTT
TRBV5-1,16,TRBD2,.,TRBJ2-7,CASSYLAGGGSYEQYF,TGCGCCAGCAGCTACTTAGCGGGAGGGGGCTCCTACGAGCAGTACTTC
TRBV4-1,15,TRBD1,.,TRBJ2-7,CASSQGQGLSYEQYF,TGCGCCAGCAGCCAAGGACAGGGCCTCTCCTACGAGCAGTACTTC
TRBV5-6,14,TRBD1,.,TRBJ2-7,CASSPGTGTYEQYF,TGTGCCAGCAGCCCCGGGACAGGCACCTACGAGCAGTACTTC
TRBV9,15,TRBD2,.,TRBJ2-3,CASSVGGGYTDTQYF,TGTGCCAGCAGCGTAGGGGGGGGGTACACAGATACGCAGTATTTT
TRBV29-1,14,.,.,TRBJ2-3,CSVATSYRTDTQYF,TGCAGCGTTGCCACGAGCTACAGGACAGATACGCAGTATTTT
TRBV28,16,.,.,TRBJ2-1,CASSTRTASSYNEQFF,TGTGCCAGCAGTACCCGGACAGCGAGCTCCTACAATGAGCAGTTCTTC
TRBV28,15,TRBD2,.,TRBJ2-2,CASSFRGVSTGELFF,TGTGCCAGCAGTTTTCGGGGGGTTAGCACCGGGGAGCTGTTTTTT
TRBV2,15,.,.,TRBJ2-2,CASRHPLDGAGELFF,TGTGCCAGCAGGCACCCTCTGGACGGGGCCGGGGAGCTGTTTTTT
TRBV27,14,.,.,TRBJ2-7,CASSSLAISYEQYF,TGTGCCAGCAGTTCTTTAGCCATCTCCTACGAGCAGTACTTC
TRBV6-1,16,TRBD1,.,TRBJ1-1,CASSEAEGQGDTEAFF,TGTGCCAGCAGTGAAGCGGAGGGACAGGGGGACACTGAAGCTTTCTTT
TRBV27,14,.,once,TRBJ2-7,CASSFYADSYEQYF,TGTGCCAGCAGTTTCTACGCCGACAGCTACGAGCAGTACTTC
TRBV2,19,TRBD2,.,TRBJ2-5,CASSGPGTSGGVGQETQYF,TGTGCCAGCAGCGGTCCCGGCACTAGCGGGGGAGTGGGGCAAGAGACCCAGTACTTC
TRBV7-6,14,TRBD2,once,TRBJ2-3,CASNSGGSTDTQYF,TGTGCCAGCAACTCGGGAGGGAGCACAGATACGCAGTATTTT
TRBV13,15,TRBD1,.,TRBJ1-3,CASSLYGTGGNTIYF,TGTGCCAGCAGCTTATATGGGACAGGTGGAAACACCATATATTTT
TRBV28,14,TRBD2,.,TRBJ2-7,CASSLLLADYEQYF,TGTGCCAGCAGTTTGTTACTAGCGGACTACGAGCAGTACTTC
TRBV6-5,13,TRBD2,.,TRBJ2-1,CASRLADYNEQFF,TGTGCCAGCAGGCTAGCGGACTACAATGAGCAGTTCTTC
TRBV27,13,.,.,TRBJ1-5,CASSFNRDQPQHF,TGTGCCAGCAGTTTCAACAGAGATCAGCCCCAGCATTTT
TRBV28,15,.,.,TRBJ1-5,CASSLVQNSNQPQHF,TGTGCCAGCAGTTTAGTACAGAATAGCAATCAGCCCCAGCATTTT
TRBV13,14,.,few,TRBJ2-5,CASSLEDRQETQYF,TGTGCCAGCAGCTTAGAGGACAGACAAGAGACCCAGTACTTC
TRBV14,19,.,.,TRBJ1-1,CASSQRETFFSSMNTEAFF,TGTGCCAGCAGCCAGAGGGAAACCTTTTTTTCGAGCATGAACACTGAAGCTTTCTTT
TRBV10-3,16,.,few,TRBJ2-3,CAISERRGGSTDTQYF,TGTGCCATCAGTGAGCGGAGGGGGGGAAGCACAGATACGCAGTATTTT
TRBV4-1,15,.,.,TRBJ2-2,CASSQDELVGGELFF,TGCGCCAGCAGCCAAGACGAACTAGTGGGCGGGGAGCTGTTTTTT
TRBV7-6,12,.,.,TRBJ2-1,CASSSGPPEQFF,TGTGCCAGCAGCTCTGGCCCACCGGAGCAGTTCTTC
TRBV5-6,13,.,.,TRBJ2-3,CASSTGLSDTQYF,TGTGCCAGCAGCACGGGACTTTCAGATACGCAGTATTTT
TRBV28,14,.,.,TRBJ2-7,CASSPLVNYYEQYF,TGTGCCAGCAGCCCCCTAGTCAACTACTACGAGCAGTACTTC
TRBV6-1,15,TRBD2,.,TRBJ2-3,CASKGLAGEADTQYF,TGTGCCAGCAAGGGGTTGGCGGGAGAGGCAGATACGCAGTATTTT
TRBV5-1,15,TRBD1,few,TRBJ2-2,CASSWDRASAGELFF,TGCGCCAGCAGCTGGGACAGGGCGAGCGCCGGGGAGCTGTTTTTT
TRBV4-1,16,TRBD2,.,TRBJ2-7,CASSPEPLAGVAEQYF,TGCGCCAGCAGCCCCGAGCCCCTAGCGGGAGTAGCCGAGCAGTACTTC
TRBV28,13,.,.,TRBJ1-5,CASQRRGNQPQHF,TGTGCAAGCCAGCGCCGGGGGAATCAGCCCCAGCATTTT
TRBV27,19,TRBD2,.,TRBJ2-1,CASSSSLAGSLSSYNEQFF,TGTGCCAGCAGTTCCAGCCTAGCGGGTAGCTTGAGCTCCTACAATGAGCAGTTCTTC
TRBV5-6,14,TRBD1,.,TRBJ2-7,CASSHRTGTYEQYF,TGTGCCAGCAGCCACCGGACAGGCACCTACGAGCAGTACTTC
TRBV7-2,15,.,.,TRBJ1-5,CASTLHSNGNQPQHF,TGTGCCAGCACCTTGCACAGTAATGGCAATCAGCCCCAGCATTTT
TRBV9,14,.,.,TRBJ2-4,CASSLQGGKDIQYF,TGTGCCAGCAGCTTACAGGGAGGGAAAGACATTCAGTACTTC
TRBV12-5,14,.,.,TRBJ2-5,CASGLGGTGETQYF,TGTGCTAGTGGTTTGGGAGGTACAGGGGAGACCCAGTACTTC
TRBV6-5,15,.,.,TRBJ2-1,CASSLREGGYNEQFF,TGTGCCAGCAGCTTAAGAGAGGGCGGGTACAATGAGCAGTTCTTC
TRBV5-6,14,.,.,TRBJ2-7,CASTSGSSPYEQYF,TGTGCCAGCACGAGCGGGTCCTCCCCCTACGAGCAGTACTTC
TRBV4-1,15,.,.,TRBJ2-7,CASSQLDSSSYEQYF,TGCGCCAGCAGCCAACTGGACAGTAGCTCCTACGAGCAGTACTTC